This T cell receptor beta chain came from a study of blood T cells in healthy people across ages. This clonotype has more than one count but fewer than ten. With a J-beta primer mix and a sample-barcoded 5' primer, a second PCR ran about 7 to 12 cycles. TCRdb reprocessed the 5' RACE reads with MiXCR, giving one entry per CDR3 protein. There are 750,000 to 950,000 distinct CDR3 sequences in the sample; roughly 24% occur only once, and around 3% lies in the top ten. These same data were also listed under a study on T cells of mothers and their children.

This TCR was recovered from a boy under 18 in good health. The sample taken for sequencing was blood.

Here the CDR3 DNA reads TGTGCCACCAGCAGAGAGGGACAGGGGATCTACGAGCAGTACTTC. The encoded protein is CATSREGQGIYEQYF. V gene TRBV15 combines with J gene TRBJ2-5; TRBD1 aligns across 10 bases. The tail of the sequence fits TRBJ2-7 better, so the J call may be wrong. Germline loops: CDR1 LNHNV, CDR2 YYDKDF (reference sequence). The CDR3 runs to 15 residues.